The T cell receptor (beta chain) under discussion was sequenced for a study of Tregs in tolerant kidney transplant recipients. Study-wide findings and caveats: Tolerant patients' donor-specific Tregs expanded beyond overall Tregs, suggesting antigen-driven growth. Validation in larger populations is needed because few patients were studied.

The V gene's germline CDR1 is SSHAT and CDR2 FNYEAQ (reference sequence). CDR3 length: 16 residues. The germline V and J ends were trimmed by 1 base and 8 bases, with 17 bases remaining between them. Comment on this clone: No antigen is known for it.

TCRdb keeps only in-frame clones here, not all; method: immunoSEQ multiplex PCR. Of fewer than 100,000 clones in the sample, about 91% were seen once. The sequence derives from a human donor who received a combined kidney and bone marrow transplant. This sequence joins TRBV7-7 and TRBJ1-4; D is uncertain. The input for sequencing was Tregs from blood, taken before the transplant. The CDR3 nucleotides read TGTGCCAGCAGCTTAGAAAACAGCAATTTACACGAAAAACTGTTTTTT. Encoded protein: CASSLENSNLHEKLFF.